These 17 T cell receptor beta chains were all obtained from the same sample, sequenced in a study of shared clonotypes between healthy human individuals. Method: immunoSEQ multiplex PCR; TCRdb's copy keeps in-frame clones and lacks some. Of around 560,000 clones in the sample, roughly 96% were seen once. CD45RO-negative cells were positively selected for CCR7, leaving out terminally differentiated effector memory CD45RA+ cells. The sequenced sample consisted of naive CD8+ T cells sorted from blood. The source is a woman in her 30s in good health.

This chain uses TRBV27 with TRBJ2-3; no reliable D call. CDR1 and CDR2 from the germline V gene are MNHEY and SMNVEV (reference sequence). V shed 8 bases and J shed 4 bases, with 10 bases lying between them. The CDR3 is 12 amino acids. The CDR3 is CASGHLADTQYF. The CDR3 DNA sequence: TGTGCCAGCGGCCACCTGGCAGATACGCAGTATTTT.

The CDR3 loop reads CASRAGRGRFHEQYF. DNA for the CDR3: TGCGCCAGCAGGGCAGGCAGGGGACGCTTCCACGAGCAGTACTTC. The chain employs TRBV5-1 and TRBJ2-7; perhaps TRBD1 as D (6 bases). The CDR3 length is 15 residues. V lost 5 bases and J lost 5, with 20 bases in between. Germline-derived CDR1 and CDR2 are SGHRS and YFSETQ.

The CDR3 protein is CARITRLTGAGYEQYF. The CDR3 nucleotides read TGTGCCAGGATAACACGCCTGACAGGGGCGGGGTACGAGCAGTACTTC. J is TRBJ2-7 and V is TRBV19; the match to TRBD1 covers 8 bases. The CDR3 loop spans 16 amino acids. Germline CDR1 is LNHDA and CDR2 is SQIVND (reference sequence). V was clipped by 9 bases and J by 4 bases; unmatched bases: 17.

The table lists this clone with a count of one. The genes are TRBV28 and TRBJ2-3, with TRBD1 matching over 9 bases. Germline V gives CDR1 MDHEN, CDR2 SYDVKM. The J segment lost 4 bases and the V segment lost 5 bases, leaving 7 bases of the junction unmatched. This CDR3 is built from 15 residues. CDR3 in amino acids: CASSPHRGRADTQYF. The CDR3 DNA is TGTGCCAGCAGTCCGCACAGGGGGCGGGCAGATACGCAGTATTTT.

This chain uses TRBV28 with TRBJ2-5; the D gene could be TRBD1 or TRBD2 (5 bases each). V lost 7 bases, J lost 0 bases, and 18 bases lay in between. Germline V gives CDR1 MDHEN, CDR2 SYDVKM. CDR3 size: 16 residues. The CDR3 DNA reads as TGTGCCAGCAAGCGGTGGGACGGACTGTACCAAGAGACCCAGTACTTC. This encodes CASKRWDGLYQETQYF. Together with reference TRBV28 and TRBJ2-5, the CDR3 gives the full variable domain: DVKVTQSSRYLVKRTGEKVFLECVQDMDHENMFWYRQDPGLGLRLIYFSYDVKMKEKGDIPEGYSVSREKKERFSLILESASTNQTSMYLCASKRWDGLYQETQYFGPGTRLLVL.

This clone was seen only once. The chain has TRBV5-4 and TRBJ1-1; D is uncertain. CDR3 size: 13 residues. V lost 7 bases, J lost 0 bases, and 10 bases lay in between. In germline, CDR1 is SGHNT, CDR2 YYREEE (reference sequence). CDR3 region: CASSETVNTEAFF. CDR3 nucleotide sequence: TGTGCCAGCTCCGAGACGGTGAACACTGAAGCTTTCTTT.

The genes are TRBV19 and TRBJ1-2; D is possibly TRBD1 (6 bases). CDR3 length: 14 amino acids. The germline gives CDR1 LNHDA, CDR2 SQIVND (reference sequence). The V gene lost 3 bases and the J gene lost 8 bases, with 16 bases spanning the gap. The CDR3 coding sequence is TGTGCCAGTAGTATGAGGGGGGGAATTGGCGGCTACACCTTC. It encodes CASSMRGGIGGYTF.

This chain connects TRBV2 to TRBJ2-3; D not certain. Germline V CDR1 and CDR2: SNHLY, FYNNEI. The CDR3 extends over 14 amino acids. V lost 0 bases to trimming and J lost 7 bases, with 11 bases between them. Here the CDR3 reads CASSEALAHNTQYF. The DNA of the CDR3 is TGTGCCAGCAGTGAAGCGCTTGCTCACAATACGCAGTATTTT.

This clone was seen once. The CDR3 DNA reads as TGTGCCAGCAGTGAAGTGGGGCGGGAATCCTACAATGAGCAGTTCTTC. Encoded protein: CASSEVGRESYNEQFF. The rearrangement uses TRBV2 and TRBJ2-1; perhaps TRBD2 as D (6 bases). Germline lookup yields CDR1 SNHLY and CDR2 FYNNEI. The CDR3 extends over 16 amino acids. V was clipped by 1 base and J by 1 base, with 11 bases between them.

The V call is TRBV19, the J call TRBJ2-1, with D perhaps TRBD1 (6 bases). The CDR3 totals 15 residues. V shed 3 bases and J shed 1 base, with 10 bases lying between them. Germline V CDR1 and CDR2: LNHDA, SQIVND (reference sequence). CDR3 DNA sequence: TGTGCCAGTAGTATTTCGGGACATTCCTACAATGAGCAGTTCTTC. This codes for CASSISGHSYNEQFF.

J is TRBJ2-5 and V is TRBV6-5; D not resolved. Germline assignment: CDR1 MNHEY and CDR2 SVGAGI. V lost 0 bases and J 2 bases, leaving 10 bases between the germline ends. CDR3 length: 15 residues. The CDR3 loop reads CASSYSINRQETQYF. The DNA for the CDR3 is TGTGCCAGCAGTTACTCGATCAATCGTCAAGAGACCCAGTACTTC.

This sequence joins TRBV25-1 and TRBJ2-7, with D maybe TRBD1 (6 bases). The V end lost 4 bases, the J end lost 1 base, and 11 bases lay between the germline ends. Germline V gives CDR1 MGHDK, CDR2 SYGVNS. The CDR3 contains 14 residues. The CDR3 coding sequence is TGTGCCAGCAGTGGGCCCCAGGGGTCCTACGAGCAGTACTTC. Translating it yields CASSGPQGSYEQYF.

The chain couples TRBV28 to TRBJ1-5; TRBD1 matches at 10 bases. This CDR3 region has 16 residues. Germline V lookup: CDR1 MDHEN, CDR2 SYDVKM. J lost 7 bases, V lost 6 bases, and 12 bases had no gene match. CDR3 region: CASRGTGQGTRQPQHF. The CDR3 DNA reads as TGTGCCAGCAGGGGAACGGGACAGGGGACTCGGCAGCCCCAGCATTTT.

J is TRBJ1-1 and V is TRBV2; D unclear. Per germline, CDR1 SNHLY and CDR2 FYNNEI. Trimming left V 5 bases short and J 10 bases short, with 20 bases between. This CDR3 spans 14 amino acids. DNA of the CDR3: TGTGCCAGCAGTCCTGGAGAGAACCCCCTCGGAGCTTTCTTT. It yields the protein CASSPGENPLGAFF.

As to this clone: The same CDR3 also results from other DNA sequences found in this sample. The chain combines TRBV29-1 with TRBJ2-7; D gene unclear. The CDR3 is 12 amino acids. The V and J ends lost 3 bases and 0 bases respectively, with 6 bases between them. Germline V gene data show CDR1 as SQVTM and CDR2 as ANQGSEA. The CDR3 protein is CSVEGTSYEQYF. The CDR3 DNA reads TGCAGCGTTGAGGGCACCTCCTACGAGCAGTACTTC.

The chain carries TRBV21-1 and TRBJ1-1; TRBD1, as called in the table, went unchecked against the DNA. TRBV21-1 is a recognized pseudogene. CDR3 length: 18 amino acids. The CDR3 region has the DNA TGTGCCAGCAGCAAAGAGGGGCAGGGAAGGGATTCGGACACTGAAGCTTTCTTT. It codes for CASSKEGQGRDSDTEAFF.

The rearrangement links TRBV4-1 to TRBJ2-2; D might be TRBD1 (6 bases). CDR3 size: 16 residues. Germline V CDR1 and CDR2: MGHRA, YSYEKL. The V end was cut by 2 bases, the J end by 1 base, with 11 bases between. As DNA, the CDR3 is TGCGCCAGCAGCCAATCAGGGGCCTTGAACACCGGGGAGCTGTTTTTT. Translated: CASSQSGALNTGELFF.